Given below is one T cell receptor beta chain in context. Regions amplified from RNA transcripts were the TCR beta CDR3 regions. TCR CDR3 regions were first amplified by RT-PCR with HTBI primers. TCRdb used MiXCR to reprocess the multiplex PCR reads, holding one entry per CDR3 protein. Of about 380,000 distinct CDR3 sequences listed, approximately 18% are singletons. The PBMCs had their origin in roughly 9.8 ml of fresh peripheral blood. Germline V CDR1 and CDR2: SGDLS, YYNGEE. The ends were cut back, 0 bases at V and 4 bases at J, with 12 bases in the middle. CDR3 size: 15 residues. The sample comes from a study of T cells in Graves' hyperthyroidism and ophthalmopathy.

Sequences were obtained from blood. The receptor was derived from a man in his late teens or twenties with Graves' ophthalmopathy. The chain couples TRBV9 to TRBJ2-3; D possibly matches TRBD1 or TRBD2 (5 bases each). As DNA, the CDR3 is TGTGCCAGCAGCGTAGGAGGAAGGGACCCAGATACGCAGTATTTT. It translates to CASSVGGRDPDTQYF.